This is a list of T cell receptor beta chains from one sample in a study of shared clonotypes between healthy human individuals. Sequencing used immunoSEQ multiplex PCR; TCRdb keeps in-frame clones, though not all of them. The table records about 490,000 clones, about 79% of them present only once. Sequenced material: PBMCs. The receptors were gathered from a woman aged 35 to 49 in good health. Some clones in this sample may be carry-over from other donors' samples. The CDR3 runs from the conserved cysteine through the conserved F or W. Fields, in order: V gene, J gene, D gene, clone size, CDR3 DNA, CDR3 protein. A D gene is named only where the DNA matches it firmly. Only part of the rows carry a size: once, few, many, or a class if the clone is expanded.

>TRBV19|TRBJ2-7|TRBD1|.
TGTGCCAGTAGTCTCGGCACTATAGCCGGGACAGGGGGCTACGAGCAGTACTTC
CASSLGTIAGTGGYEQYF
>TRBV5-4|TRBJ2-1|TRBD2|.
TGTGCCAGCAGCGGTAGCGGGGGAATCTACAATGAGCAGTTCTTC
CASSGSGGIYNEQFF
>TRBV27|TRBJ2-1|.|.
TGTGCCAGCAGTTCGTACAGGTTAAATGAGCAGTTCTTC
CASSSYRLNEQFF
>TRBV11-2|TRBJ2-3|.|.
TGTGCCAGCAGCTTAGGGGGGGCGCGGAGCACAGATACGCAGTATTTT
CASSLGGARSTDTQYF
>TRBV6-5|TRBJ1-3|.|.
TGTGCCAGCAGGCCGGTTAATGGAAACACCATATATTTT
CASRPVNGNTIYF
>TRBV7-6|TRBJ2-5|.|.
TGTGCCAGCAGCCCTAACAGGGAGACCCAGTACTTC
CASSPNRETQYF
>TRBV20-1|TRBJ2-7|.|many
TGCAGTGCTAGATCCGACTACGAGCAGTACTTC
CSARSDYEQYF
>TRBV2|TRBJ1-5|.|.
TGTGCCAGCAGTGAAGCGGGTGTGGGAGGACAGCATTTT
CASSEAGVGGQHF
>TRBV7-9|TRBJ1-1|.|many
TGTGCCAGCAGCCCTCGCTCGGCGGGGGATTCTGAAGCTTTCTTT
CASSPRSAGDSEAFF
>TRBV28|TRBJ2-7|TRBD2|.
TGTGCCAGCAGGGGGGGACTACTCTACGAGCAGTACTTC
CASRGGLLYEQYF
>TRBV6-1|TRBJ2-1|.|.
TGTGCCAGCAGTGGAAATACTGAGCAGTTCTTC
CASSGNTEQFF
>TRBV19|TRBJ2-1|TRBD1|.
TGTGCCACGAGAACAGGGGGAGGTGAGCAGTTCTTC
CATRTGGGEQFF
>TRBV6-1|TRBJ1-5|.|.
TGTGCCAGCAGTGAAGCATACCTCCGGAGGACCCAGCATTTT
CASSEAYLRRTQHF
>TRBV15|TRBJ2-7|.|.
TGTGCCACCAGCAGAAGCGGGACACCCTCCTACGAGCAGTACTTC
CATSRSGTPSYEQYF
>TRBV13|TRBJ1-6|TRBD1|.
TGCGCCAGCAGCACGGGACAGGGGTGGGATTCACCCCTCCACTTT
CASSTGQGWDSPLHF
>TRBV5-1|TRBJ2-5|TRBD2|.
TGCGCCAGCAGCTTGGCCCCGGGAGGGCCAGAGACCCAGTACTTC
CASSLAPGGPETQYF
>TRBV19|TRBJ2-1|TRBD1|.
TGTGCCAGTAGTAACCGGGACAGGGATATGAGGGGGCAGTTCTTC
CASSNRDRDMRGQFF
>TRBV29-1|TRBJ2-1|TRBD2|once
TGCAGCGCGGGACTAGCGGGAGAATCCAATTACAATGAGCAGTTCTTC
CSAGLAGESNYNEQFF
>TRBV6-5|TRBJ2-1|.|.
TGTGCCAGCAGCGCGGACTGGATTGGCCCCGAGCAGTTCTTC
CASSADWIGPEQFF
>TRBV6-5|TRBJ2-7|.|.
TGTGCCAGCAGTCCCCCCCCAGGGGTCGAGCAGTACTTC
CASSPPPGVEQYF
>TRBV7-2|TRBJ2-7|.|.
TGTGCCAGCAGCTTGGGCCTGAGGGGGAGGGTTCAGTACTTC
CASSLGLRGRVQYF
>TRBV20-1|TRBJ2-7|TRBD1|many
TGCAGTGCTAGCCGACAGGGGGAGCAGTACTTC
CSASRQGEQYF
>TRBV28|TRBJ2-5|TRBD2|few
TGTGCCAGCACCCAAGGACTAGCGGGAGGGGTCGGAGAGACCCAGTACTTC
CASTQGLAGGVGETQYF
>TRBV6-1|TRBJ1-6|.|few
TGTGCCAGCAGCTCTGGGGTGGAGAATTCACCCCTCCACTTT
CASSSGVENSPLHF
>TRBV7-9|TRBJ1-2|TRBD1|.
TGTGCCAGCAGCTCCACATTCAAGGACAGGGCAGGAGGATATGGCTACACCTTC
CASSSTFKDRAGGYGYTF
>TRBV5-1|TRBJ1-1|.|.
TGCGCCAGCAGCTCCCACTTTAACACTGAAGCTTTCTTT
CASSSHFNTEAFF
>TRBV28|TRBJ2-3|.|.
TGTGCCAGCGTAGCGGACAAACCCGGGAGCACAGATACGCAGTATTTT
CASVADKPGSTDTQYF
>TRBV5-4|TRBJ2-1|.|.
TGTGCCAGCAGAGGGGGGGCGGAGATGTCCTACAATGAGCAGTTCTTC
CASRGGAEMSYNEQFF
>TRBV6-5|TRBJ2-1|.|.
TGTGCCAGCAGCAACGACCGGGACTCTTTTAATGAGCAGTTCTTC
CASSNDRDSFNEQFF